What follows describes a single T cell receptor beta chain. Per the authors' pipeline: Cell counts per sample came from amplifying reference gene primers. Libraries were prepared by immunoSEQ multiplex PCR; TCRdb keeps only in-frame clonotypes and omits some of them. V, J and clone size were drawn from that table, and D and trimming were deduced from the DNA. The sample has 100,000 to 150,000 clones; approximately 81% are singletons. V lost 1 base to trimming and J lost 1 base, with 5 bases between them. This CDR3 comprises 13 residues. The germline V gene encodes CDR1 SGHNT and CDR2 YENEEA. The Seattle site enrolled patients during active infection and followed them longitudinally. This entry comes from a study of blood T cell repertoires in COVID-19. Across the study: Collection of acute and convalescent COVID-19 samples took place in the United States, Italy and Spain.

Source material: peripheral blood. The origin of this receptor is an older man with COVID-19, enrolled during active disease. The rearrangement joins TRBV11-3 to TRBJ2-7; the D gene is possibly TRBD1 (5 bases). CDR3 in amino acids: CASSLGQSYEQYF. In DNA form, the CDR3 reads TGTGCCAGCAGCTTAGGACAGTCCTACGAGCAGTACTTC.